This T cell receptor beta chain was identified during a study of T cells expressing NK-cell markers. The wider study: Among eight sequenced donors, seven carried HCMV seropositivity while one was seronegative. General study results and limits: Researchers report these clonotypes also headed the CD3+CD56-NKG2C+ fraction in a few donors.

The CDR3 is 12 residues long. Germline V gene lookup returns CDR1 MGHDK and CDR2 SYGVNS. With regard to this clonotype: Its antigen is unidentified.

Reanalyzing the 5' RACE reads, TCRdb keeps one entry per CDR3 protein, without DNA. This specimen shows some 600,000 distinct CDR3 sequences; the ten leading clones hold roughly 3.5%. The clonotype was recovered from a man aged 18 to 30 in good health. The specimen was blood T cells: a sorted CD56 or NKG2C T cell subset, CD4+ or CD8+ T cells, or bulk PBMC T cells (not recorded which). The genes are TRBV25-1 and TRBJ2-1; TCRdb returns TRBD2, unconfirmable since there is no DNA. CDR3 sequence reads: CASSNRRNEQFF.